A single sample is the source of the 31 T cell receptor beta chains below, sequenced in a study of identical twins (dated by TCRdb to 2016 to 2018). Receptors were amplified or captured by 5' RACE. Reads for this sample came from an Illumina HiSeq 2000. The public reads were quality trimmed at Q25 with fastp and then assembled into clones with MiXCR by TCRdb, keeping productive beta chains. Here each entry gathers all rows of one CDR3 protein and keeps the most common genes and DNA. The table for this sample lists 200,000 to 250,000 distinct CDR3 sequences; 5.5% to 7% of them were counted only once. Clones ranked in the top ten supply 3% to 4.5% of the sample. These same records also appear under a second study, on yellow fever vaccine responses in identical twins.

Source material: memory (CD45RO+) T cells sorted from blood. The sample's cell subset or site, from its label and the paper: CD45RO+ enriched T cells. These receptors all stem from a woman aged 18-35 years in good health.

This chain joins TRBV29-1 and TRBJ1-1; no firm D call. Germline V lookup: CDR1 SQVTM, CDR2 ANQGSEA. The CDR3 has 12 amino acids. Deletions cut 7 bases from V and 5 bases from J, with 14 bases between. CDR3 loop: CSAPQEGTEAFF. The CDR3 DNA reads as TGCAGCGCTCCCCAGGAGGGAACTGAAGCTTTCTTT.

The chain links TRBV20-1 to TRBJ2-1; 11 bases line up with TRBD2. V was pared by 0 bases and J by 7 bases, with 8 bases of the junction left unmatched. The CDR3 loop spans 16 amino acids. CDR1 DFQATT and CDR2 SNEGSKA come from the germline V gene (reference sequence). This CDR3 is CSARDGTSGGQNEQFF. For the CDR3, the DNA is TGCAGTGCTAGAGATGGCACTAGCGGGGGACAAAATGAGCAGTTCTTC.

The chain couples TRBV5-6 to TRBJ2-7, with D possibly TRBD1 on 6 matching bases. V lost 5 bases to trimming and J lost 2 bases, with 14 bases between them. Germline CDR1 SGHDT, CDR2 YYEEEE. The CDR3 covers 14 residues. This chain's CDR3 is CASRTRGAAYEQYF. The CDR3 bases are TGTGCCAGCAGGACCAGGGGCGCTGCCTACGAGCAGTACTTC.

This clonotype was picked up a small number of times. The chain links TRBV4-1 to TRBJ2-3; D call uncertain. This CDR3 is 13 amino acids long. V lost 4 bases, J lost 3 bases, and 8 bases lay in between. Germline V CDR1 and CDR2: MGHRA, YSYEKL. Written as DNA, the CDR3 is TGCGCCAGCAGCCGCGACCCTACAGATACGCAGTATTTT. This encodes CASSRDPTDTQYF.

The table lists this clonotype with many counts. V usage is TRBV5-1 and J usage is TRBJ2-7; 9 nucleotides match TRBD2. This CDR3 has 15 residues. Germline loops: CDR1 SGHRS, CDR2 YFSETQ. Trimming took 4 bases from V and 3 from J; bases not matched to a gene: 8. This CDR3 reads CASSVSGGPDYEQYV. The CDR3 nucleotides are TGCGCCAGCAGCGTGAGCGGGGGGCCGGACTACGAGCAGTACGTC.

As DNA, the CDR3 is TGTGCCAGCAGTGAGACAATGTCAGATACGCAGTATTTT. It is translated as CASSETMSDTQYF. The chain carries TRBV2 and TRBJ2-3; D is uncertain. The CDR3 consists of 13 residues. Germline CDR1 SNHLY, CDR2 FYNNEI. Trimming stripped 3 bases from V and 4 bases from J, with 8 bases between.

The chain carries TRBV4-1 and TRBJ2-5, with D perhaps assigned TRBD1 or TRBD2 (5 bases each). Trimming removed 4 bases at V and 5 bases at J, with 20 bases between. CDR3 length: 16 residues. CDR1 is MGHRA and CDR2 is YSYEKL in the germline V gene. The CDR3 sequence is CASSPGTDRTGETQYF. CDR3 nucleotide sequence: TGCGCCAGCAGCCCGGGGACCGACCGTACCGGGGAGACCCAGTACTTC.

This clonotype has just a few counts. The chain recombines TRBV12-3 or TRBV12-4 with TRBJ2-5, with 8 bases that match TRBD1. The CDR3 spans 16 residues. V lost 5 bases, J lost 2 bases, and 10 bases stayed unmatched. CDR3: CASSGNRGFKQETQYF. The DNA for the CDR3 is TGTGCCAGCAGTGGGAACAGGGGGTTTAAACAAGAGACCCAGTACTTC.

This chain links TRBV10-3 with TRBJ2-7; TRBD2 is a possible D gene (7 bases). The CDR3 totals 16 residues. Germline CDR1 reads ENHRY; CDR2 reads SYGVKD. The V and J ends lost 2 bases and 5 bases respectively, with 19 bases between them. The CDR3 DNA reads TGTGCCATCAGTGAGCCGGGGAGGGGGGGCCCCCACGAGCAGTACTTC. Translating it yields CAISEPGRGGPHEQYF.

Ten or more counts support this clonotype. The gene calls are TRBV18 and TRBJ1-6; D is uncertain. Trimming removed 1 base at V and 6 bases at J, with 7 bases between. The CDR3 length is 14 residues. CDR1 is KGHSH and CDR2 is LQKENI in the germline V gene. As DNA, the CDR3 is TGTGCCAGCTCACCACAGGGTGGTAATTCACCCCTCCACTTT. The encoded protein is CASSPQGGNSPLHF.

V and J are TRBV11-2 and TRBJ1-4; the match to TRBD1 covers 8 bases. V shed 4 bases, J shed 8 bases, and the junction held 6 bases outside the gene matches. This CDR3 region has 14 residues. CDR1 is SGHAT, CDR2 FQNNGV, per germline. The chain's CDR3 is CASSSQGVSEKLFF. Here the CDR3 DNA reads TGTGCCAGCAGCTCACAGGGGGTGTCGGAAAAACTGTTTTTT.

V gene TRBV7-2 combines with J gene TRBJ2-2; D might be TRBD2 (6 bases). The germline V gene has CDR1 SGHTA and CDR2 FQGNSA. Trimming took off 5 bases at V and 1 base at J, with 11 bases between the two ends. The CDR3 covers 15 residues. CDR3 nucleotides: TGTGCCAGCAGCCCCGGGGGTGGGAACACCGGGGAGCTGTTTTTT. It translates to CASSPGGGNTGELFF.

The chain is built from TRBV24-1 and TRBJ2-3; 7 bases are a match to TRBD1. V lost 4 bases to trimming and J lost 2 bases; unmatched junction nucleotides: 11. CDR1 is KGHDR and CDR2 is SFDVKD in the germline V gene. The length of the CDR3 is 17 residues. The DNA for the CDR3 is TGTGCCACCAGTGACTCCCGCCGGGACAGCAACACAGATACGCAGTATTTT. The encoded protein is CATSDSRRDSNTDTQYF.

This clonotype turned up a few times. The chain joins TRBV11-2 to TRBJ2-6, with a possible D match to TRBD1 (6 bases). The CDR3 covers 16 residues. The V and J ends lost 5 bases and 0 bases respectively, with 11 bases between them. Germline V gene lookup returns CDR1 SGHAT and CDR2 FQNNGV. For the CDR3, the DNA is TGTGCCAGCAGCCAACTACAGGGCTCTGGGGCCAACGTCCTGACTTTC. Translating gives CASSQLQGSGANVLTF.

The J gene is TRBJ2-7, the V gene TRBV5-1; 7 bases agree with TRBD2. After removal of 1 base from V and 5 bases from J, the junction contained 6 bases not matched to a gene. The CDR3 runs 14 residues. The germline V gene has CDR1 SGHRS and CDR2 YFSETQ. The CDR3 loop reads CASSLLGGGNEQYF. The CDR3 bases are TGCGCCAGCAGCTTGCTCGGGGGAGGGAACGAGCAGTACTTC. Variable domain in full (rest from reference TRBV5-1 and TRBJ2-7): KAGVTQTPRYLIKTRGQQVTLSCSPISGHRSVSWYQQTPGQGLQFLFEYFSETQRNKGNFPGRFSGRQFSNSRSEMNVSTLELGDSALYLCASSLLGGGNEQYFGPGTRLTVT.

The table lists this clonotype with many counts. The chain uses TRBV12-3 or TRBV12-4 and TRBJ2-1; D might be TRBD1 or TRBD2, each matching 5 bases. CDR3 size: 12 residues. Trimming left V 6 bases short and J 12 bases short, with 15 bases between. CDR3 in amino acids: CASSLGPLGQFF. The CDR3 region has the DNA TGTGCCAGCAGCTTGGGACCACTTGGGCAGTTCTTC.

This clonotype was seen more than once but under ten times. V and J are TRBV11-2 and TRBJ1-1, with 8 bases matching TRBD1. The CDR3 is 14 residues long. The V gene end was trimmed by 1 base and the J gene end by 5 bases; junction bases not matched to a gene: 3. Germline CDR1 is SGHAT and CDR2 is FQNNGV. This CDR3 is CASSLVQGVTEAFF. CDR3 bases: TGTGCCAGCAGCTTAGTACAGGGGGTGACTGAAGCTTTCTTT.

This clonotype came up a few times. The chain joins TRBV20-1 to TRBJ2-1; D gene ambiguous. V lost 6 bases, J lost 4 bases, and 16 bases lay in between. This CDR3 is built from 14 residues. The germline V gene has CDR1 DFQATT and CDR2 SNEGSKA (reference sequence). The CDR3 sequence is CSASRPTEYNEQFF. The DNA of the CDR3 is TGCAGTGCAAGCCGTCCTACAGAGTACAATGAGCAGTTCTTC.

The V and J genes are TRBV4-2 and TRBJ1-3; maybe TRBD1 (5 bases). V was clipped by 0 bases and J by 0 bases, with 15 bases between them. The germline gives CDR1 LGHNA, CDR2 YNFKEQ. This CDR3 contains 18 residues. The CDR3: CASSQDGAGTISGNTIYF. The CDR3 DNA is TGTGCCAGCAGCCAAGATGGGGCAGGGACTATCTCTGGAAACACCATATATTTT.

The V call is TRBV11-1, the J call TRBJ2-2, with 7 positions matching TRBD1. The CDR3 has 19 amino acids. CDR1 and CDR2 (germline): SGHAT, FQDESV (reference sequence). J was trimmed by 4 bases and V by 5 bases; bases with no gene match: 19. This chain's CDR3 is CASSPRQAAWTGGTGELFF. CDR3 nucleotide sequence: TGTGCCAGCAGCCCCCGCCAGGCGGCTTGGACAGGTGGCACCGGGGAGCTGTTTTTT.

At least ten counts were recorded for this clonotype. The V call is TRBV20-1, the J call TRBJ2-3; D is undetermined. V was trimmed by 7 bases and J by 1 base, leaving 12 bases between them. Germline V gene data show CDR1 as DFQATT and CDR2 as SNEGSKA (reference sequence). The CDR3 has 13 residues. The CDR3 DNA reads TGCAGTGTGTACAGCGAACGCACAGATACGCAGTATTTT. This encodes CSVYSERTDTQYF.

With regard to this clonotype: One base away lies a much larger clone, so this may be a sequencing read error. The CDR3, as DNA: TGCTGTGCTACTCTTCAGAGCGGCGGGCGTCTCCGGGAGACCCAGTACTTC. Translation gives CCATLQSGGRLRETQYF. This chain uses TRBV20-1 with TRBJ2-5, with a possible D match to TRBD2 (5 bases). Germline V gene sequence: CDR1 DFQATT, CDR2 SNEGSKA (reference sequence). This CDR3 is 17 amino acids long.

CDR3 region: CASSLVSGISEAFF. The CDR3 nucleotides read TGTGCCAGCAGCTTGGTCTCGGGCATCTCTGAAGCTTTCTTT. The genes are TRBV5-5 and TRBJ1-1, with D unclear. CDR1 and CDR2 from the germline V gene are SGHKS and YYEKEE (reference sequence). This CDR3 has 14 amino acids. The V end lost 0 bases, the J end lost 6 bases, and 12 bases lay between the germline ends. Combining the CDR3 with reference TRBV5-5 and TRBJ1-1 gives the whole variable domain DAGVTQSPTHLIKTRGQQVTLRCSPISGHKSVSWYQQVLGQGPQFIFQYYEKEERGRGNFPDRFSARQFPNYSSELNVNALLLGDSALYLCASSLVSGISEAFFGQGTRLTVV.

This clonotype has ten or more counts. V gene TRBV12-3 or TRBV12-4 combines with J gene TRBJ1-6, with D possibly being TRBD1 (5 bases). The CDR3 consists of 16 residues. Trimming took off 6 bases at V and 3 bases at J, with 15 bases between the two ends. The CDR3 here is CASRIRQPFYNSPLHF. The CDR3 nucleotides are TGTGCCAGCAGGATTCGACAGCCTTTCTATAATTCACCCCTCCACTTT.

This clonotype was detected only a few times. The rearrangement uses TRBV7-3 and TRBJ2-5, with TRBD2 identical over 7 bases. The CDR3 contains 16 residues. CDR1 SGHTA and CDR2 FQGTGA come from the germline V gene. V shed 0 bases, J shed 1 base, and the junction held 5 bases outside the gene matches. The CDR3 nucleotides are TGTGCCAGCAGCTTAACCCCTAGCGGACTCCAAGAGACCCAGTACTTC. It is translated as CASSLTPSGLQETQYF.

This clonotype was counted many times. The chain joins TRBV12-3 or TRBV12-4 to TRBJ1-2, with a possible D match to TRBD1 (6 bases). V shed 6 bases and J shed 4 bases, with 18 bases lying between them. This CDR3 is built from 15 residues. CDR3 bases: TGTGCCAGCAGATCCGAGGGGGGGCGGATCTATGGCTACACCTTC. Translated: CASRSEGGRIYGYTF.

This clonotype showed up just a few times. One junction end disagrees with the germline gene, perhaps due to a read error. The CDR3 protein is CCARRRTSGRAHNEQFF. The CDR3 DNA reads as TGCTGTGCTAGGCGACGGACTAGCGGGAGGGCCCACAATGAGCAGTTCTTC. This chain joins TRBV20-1 and TRBJ2-1; 15 nucleotides agree with TRBD2. Per germline, CDR1 DFQATT and CDR2 SNEGSKA (reference sequence). The CDR3 covers 17 residues.

This clonotype occurred a few times. The CDR3 loop is CASSLRTEAYEQYF. CDR3 bases: TGTGCCAGCAGCTTAAGGACAGAAGCCTACGAGCAGTACTTC. V is TRBV13 and J is TRBJ2-7; D possibly corresponds to TRBD1 (6 bases). Trimming removed 2 bases at V and 2 bases at J, with 10 bases between. The CDR3 has 14 residues. Germline-derived CDR1 and CDR2 are PRHDT and FYEKMQ (reference sequence).

In this sample, this clonotype turned up a few times. The V and J genes are TRBV9 and TRBJ1-1; 7 bases match TRBD1. CDR3 size: 14 residues. CDR1 and CDR2 (germline): SGDLS, YYNGEE. V was pared by 0 bases and J by 7 bases, with 6 bases of the junction left unmatched. The CDR3 DNA reads as TGTGCCAGCAGCGTAGGACCAGGGGGTCGTGAAGCTTTCTTT. This sequence encodes CASSVGPGGREAFF.

This clonotype was seen a handful of times. The chain has TRBV3-1 and TRBJ2-1; TRBD2 agrees at 11 bases. J gave up 7 bases and V 5 bases, and 7 bases lay outside the gene matches. Germline CDR1 and CDR2: LGHDT and YNNKEL (reference sequence). The CDR3 has 15 residues. The CDR3 reads CASSAGLAGGNEQFF. CDR3 DNA sequence: TGTGCCAGCAGCGCAGGACTAGCGGGTGGGAATGAGCAGTTCTTC.

The rearrangement joins TRBV11-2 to TRBJ1-4; D not resolved. From germline, CDR1 is SGHAT and CDR2 FQNNGV. V was cut by 7 bases and J by 5 bases, with 20 bases left in between. The CDR3 has 16 residues. This chain's CDR3 is CASTHPDLTENEKLFF. CDR3 in DNA: TGTGCCAGCACCCACCCAGACCTTACGGAGAATGAAAAACTGTTTTTT.